This is a list of T cell receptor beta chains from one sample in a study of cytomegalovirus exposure and HLA in healthy donors. Sequencing was performed with immunoSEQ multiplex PCR; in TCRdb, only in-frame clones are kept and a portion is missing. In all, the sample yields tens of thousands of clones. Sequencing input: PBMCs. These receptors were taken from a man between 45 and 60 years old in good health and CMV-seronegative. The CDR3 runs from the conserved cysteine through the conserved F or W. A D gene is named only where the DNA matches it firmly.

v_gene,d_gene,j_gene,CDR3nt,CDR3aa
TRBV10-2,NA,TRBJ1-1,TGCGCCAGCAGTGAGTCGATTACAGGGAACACTGAAGCTTTCTTT,CASSESITGNTEAFF
TRBV28,NA,TRBJ2-5,TGTGCCAGCAGTTTAGGGGGGGGGCAGGCCCAAGAGACCCAGTACTTC,CASSLGGGQAQETQYF
TRBV4-2,NA,TRBJ1-6,TGTGCCAGCAGCCAAGTTATAGGGGACACCTATAATTCACCCCTCCACTTT,CASSQVIGDTYNSPLHF
TRBV10-3,NA,TRBJ2-1,TGTGCCATCAGTGAGAGGGTAGGGCAGGGCAATGAGCAGTTCTTC,CAISERVGQGNEQFF
TRBV11-2,TRBD1,TRBJ1-1,TGTGCCAGCAGCCAGACGGGACAGGGGGTCGGAGGCACTGAAGCTTTCTTT,CASSQTGQGVGGTEAFF
TRBV18,NA,TRBJ2-7,TGTGCCAGCTCACCAGGATACAACTACGAGCAGTACTTC,CASSPGYNYEQYF
TRBV29-1,NA,TRBJ2-5,TGCAGCGTTGAAGAACCGCGACAGATGAGGTACTTC,CSVEEPRQMRYF
TRBV10-3,NA,TRBJ2-3,TGTGCCATCAGTGAGTCGCAGGGCCCAGATACGCAGTATTTT,CAISESQGPDTQYF
TRBV6-6,NA,TRBJ2-1,TGTGCCAGCAGTCCTCGACTAGTTTCTGAGCAGTTCTTC,CASSPRLVSEQFF
TRBV18,TRBD1,TRBJ1-6,TGTGCCAGCTCACCCGGCACAGGGGGCCCAAATTCACCCCTCCACTTT,CASSPGTGGPNSPLHF
TRBV25-1,TRBD1,TRBJ1-1,TGTGCCAGCAGTCCCACGAACAGGGGTGTCACTGAAGCTTTCTTT,CASSPTNRGVTEAFF
TRBV7-6,NA,TRBJ1-1,TGTGCCAGCAGCTTATTCAGGGGCGGGACTGAAGCTTTCTTT,CASSLFRGGTEAFF
TRBV7-9,TRBD1,TRBJ1-4,TGTGCCAGCAGCTTGGGTTATCAGGGGGATTTTCTGTTTTTT,CASSLGYQGDFLFF
TRBV7-7,TRBD1,TRBJ1-2,TGTGCTAGCAGCCTTCACGCACCTCGGGACAGGCTCGGCTACACCTTC,CASSLHAPRDRLGYTF
TRBV6-5,NA,TRBJ1-2,TGTGCCAGCAGCCTGCGGCGCGAGGATACTGGCTACACCTTC,CASSLRREDTGYTF
TRBV5-4,NA,TRBJ1-3,TGTGCCAGCAGCTTTGGGGCTTTAGACTCTGGAAACACCATATATTTT,CASSFGALDSGNTIYF
TRBV7-2,TRBD2,TRBJ2-5,TGTGCCAGCAGCTTAGCGGGGGGGACGGTCCAAGAGACCCAGTACTTC,CASSLAGGTVQETQYF
TRBV9,TRBD1,TRBJ1-2,TGTGCCAGCAGCGTCGGGACAGGGACCTATGGCTACACCTTC,CASSVGTGTYGYTF
TRBV4-3,NA,TRBJ1-1,TGCGCCAGCAGCCAAGTTGGCGGGGCTACTGAAGCTTTCTTT,CASSQVGGATEAFF
TRBV28,TRBD1,TRBJ2-1,TGTGCCACCCATACAAGTTTGGGGACAGGGATCTACAATGAGCAGTTCTTC,CATHTSLGTGIYNEQFF
TRBV9,TRBD1,TRBJ2-7,TGTGCCAGCAGCGTAGACGGACAGGGGGTCAGGGAGCAGTACTTC,CASSVDGQGVREQYF
TRBV7-8,TRBD2,TRBJ2-7,TGTGCCAGCAGCTTAGGGCGTTGGCTAGCGGGATACTACGAGCAGTACTTC,CASSLGRWLAGYYEQYF
TRBV6-4,TRBD1,TRBJ1-2,TGTGCCAGCAGTGTGGACCCGGGACAGGGGGCGAATGGCTACACCTTC,CASSVDPGQGANGYTF
TRBV7-2,NA,TRBJ1-3,TGTGCCAGCAGTTCAACAGGCACCTCTGGAAACACCATATATTTT,CASSSTGTSGNTIYF
TRBV9,NA,TRBJ2-3,TGTGCCAGCAGCGTAGGGGTGAGGGATACGCAGTATTTT,CASSVGVRDTQYF
TRBV6-5,NA,TRBJ2-5,TGTGCCAGCAGTAACCTGGACAGCCCTGAGACCCAGTACTTC,CASSNLDSPETQYF
TRBV27,NA,TRBJ1-6,TGTGCCAGCAGTTTAGAGACAAGTAATTCACCCCTCCACTTT,CASSLETSNSPLHF
TRBV14,NA,TRBJ2-2,TGTGCCAGCACTACCGGGATCAACACCGGGGAGCTGTTTTTT,CASTTGINTGELFF
TRBV6-1,NA,TRBJ1-2,TGTGCCAGCAGTGAAGAAGTCCGAAGGGGCTCTAACTATGGCTACACCTTC,CASSEEVRRGSNYGYTF
TRBV7-6,NA,TRBJ2-1,TGTGCCAGCAGCTTAGCCGGGATCCGGCAGTTCTTC,CASSLAGIRQFF
TRBV9,NA,TRBJ1-2,TGTGCCAGCAGCGCCGAAAGAAACGACAGGCACAACTATGGCTACTCCTTC,CASSAERNDRHNYGYSF
TRBV18,TRBD1,TRBJ1-6,TGTGCCAGCTCACCAGGGACAGGGGGAATGTGGTCACCCCTCCACTTT,CASSPGTGGMWSPLHF
TRBV14,TRBD1,TRBJ2-2,TGTGCCAGCAGCCAGCAGGGGGTATCCGGGGAGCTGTTTTTT,CASSQQGVSGELFF